A single sample is the source of the 27 T cell receptor beta chains below, sequenced in a study of identical twins listed by TCRdb under 2016. The library was built by means of 5' RACE. The instrument was an Illumina HiSeq 2000. TCRdb trimmed the raw reads at Q25, called clones with MiXCR and kept productive beta chains. For every CDR3 protein sequence, its rows merge into one entry that carries the most common genes and DNA. This sample has 1,800,000 or so distinct CDR3 sequences in its table, and around 29% of those were observed once. The top ten hold approximately 0.25% of the sample. Source material: cord blood. The receptors derive from a newborn girl in good health.

As to this clonotype: Mismatch with germline at one junction end may stem from a read error. The chain recombines TRBV25-1 with TRBJ2-3; 10 bases match TRBD2. Germline CDR1 is MGHDK and CDR2 is SYGVNS. The CDR3 consists of 17 residues. CDR3 region: CATSVLLAGGSTDTQYF. CDR3 DNA: TGTGCCACCAGTGTCCTTTTAGCGGGGGGCAGCACAGATACGCAGTATTTT.

This clonotype was detected only a few times. The rearrangement uses TRBV9 and TRBJ1-4; D call uncertain. V was pared by 7 bases and J by 6 bases, with 7 bases between. The CDR3 is 11 residues long. In germline, CDR1 is SGDLS, CDR2 YYNGEE. CDR3 sequence: CASGDHEKLFF. CDR3 coding DNA: TGTGCCAGCGGCGACCATGAAAAACTGTTTTTT.

This clonotype was counted a few times. This chain links TRBV5-1 with TRBJ1-2; D is unclear. The CDR3 has 12 residues. Trimming removed 3 bases from V and 10 bases from J, with 13 bases in between. The germline CDR1 and CDR2 sequences are SGHRS and YFSETQ. CDR3 sequence (DNA): TGCGCCAGCAGCTCCTTGACGGCGAACTACACCTTC. It yields the protein CASSSLTANYTF.

The CDR3 nucleotides read TGCAGTGCTAGAAGCCTAGCGGGGACCAGCTACGAGCAGTACTTC. This sequence encodes CSARSLAGTSYEQYF. The chain joins TRBV20-1 to TRBJ2-1; the match to TRBD2 covers 9 bases. The DNA matches TRBJ2-7 better at its end, which makes the J call doubtful. CDR1 and CDR2 (germline): DFQATT, SNEGSKA (reference sequence). The CDR3 has 15 amino acids.

This clonotype was recorded a few times. This chain joins TRBV7-9 and TRBJ2-5, with a weak D call TRBD1 (5 bases). This CDR3 comprises 16 residues. The V gene lost 5 bases and the J gene lost 4 bases, with 20 bases spanning the gap. The germline CDR1 and CDR2 sequences are SEHNR and FQNEAQ (reference sequence). CDR3 in DNA: TGTGCCAGCAGCCCTACCGCAGGGTTGATGGTAGAGACCCAGTACTTC. It yields the protein CASSPTAGLMVETQYF.

The chain is built from TRBV5-1 and TRBJ1-2; D uncertain. CDR3 length: 14 amino acids. Germline assignment: CDR1 SGHRS and CDR2 YFSETQ. Trimming removed 0 bases at V and 4 bases at J, with 10 bases between. The CDR3 DNA follows: TGCGCCAGCAGCTTGGTGCAGAGCAGCTATGGCTACACCTTC. This codes for CASSLVQSSYGYTF.

The chain employs TRBV27 and TRBJ2-5; D ambiguous. Per germline, CDR1 MNHEY and CDR2 SMNVEV (reference sequence). Trimming left V 6 bases short and J 3 bases short, with 11 bases between. The length of the CDR3 is 13 residues. In nucleotides, the CDR3 is TGTGCCAGCAGCCCATCGGTGGAAGAGACCCAGTACTTC. This translates into CASSPSVEETQYF.

The chain combines TRBV3-1 with TRBJ2-3; TRBD2 aligns across 8 bases. The CDR3 length is 18 residues. Germline trimming cut 0 bases from V and 1 base from J; bases unmatched to any gene: 9. Germline values: CDR1 LGHDT, CDR2 YNNKEL (reference sequence). Here the CDR3 reads CASSQDKSGRACTDTQYF. CDR3 in DNA: TGTGCCAGCAGCCAAGATAAGTCCGGGAGGGCCTGCACAGATACGCAGTATTTT.

This clonotype turned up a few times. This rearrangement joins TRBV20-1 to TRBJ2-1; D is perhaps TRBD2 (5 bases). The V gene lost 3 bases and the J gene lost 3 bases, with 9 bases spanning the gap. Germline CDR1 DFQATT, CDR2 SNEGSKA (reference sequence). The CDR3 extends over 13 amino acids. The CDR3 DNA follows: TGCAGTGCTAGTGAGAGGGACTACAATGAGCAGTTCTTC. Protein: CSASERDYNEQFF.

The V gene is TRBV6-1, the J gene TRBJ2-1, with a weak D call TRBD2 (6 bases). Gene TRBJ2-7 matches the end of the DNA better, so the J call may be wrong. This CDR3 has 17 residues. The germline V gene encodes CDR1 MNHNS and CDR2 SASEGT. This chain's CDR3 is CASSEPRIGGSYNEQYF. DNA of the CDR3: TGTGCCAGCAGTGAACCCAGAATTGGGGGGTCCTACAATGAGCAGTACTTC.

The chain recombines TRBV6-5 with TRBJ2-1; the match to TRBD2 covers 9 bases. CDR1 is MNHEY and CDR2 is SVGAGI in the germline V gene. The length of the CDR3 is 17 residues. V lost 2 bases, J lost 6 bases, and 11 bases stayed unmatched. CDR3 sequence: CASSYDLCGGGANEQFF. In DNA form, the CDR3 reads TGTGCCAGCAGTTACGACCTATGTGGCGGGGGGGCCAATGAGCAGTTCTTC.

This clonotype turned up a few times. This may stem from a read error, because a much larger clone lies one nucleotide away. The CDR3 loop reads CASSRGTPYGYTF. In nucleotides, the CDR3 is TGTGCCAGCAGCCGGGGGACACCCTATGGCTACACCTTC. The V gene is TRBV9, the J gene TRBJ1-2, with a weak D call TRBD1 (6 bases). Germline V lookup: CDR1 SGDLS, CDR2 YYNGEE. The CDR3 is 13 residues long. The V and J ends lost 4 bases and 4 bases respectively, with 11 bases between them.

The table lists this clonotype with many counts. The genes are TRBV2 and TRBJ2-3, with 9 bases that match TRBD1. Germline V gives CDR1 SNHLY, CDR2 FYNNEI. CDR3 size: 14 residues. The J segment lost 1 base and the V segment lost 7 bases, leaving 3 bases of the junction unmatched. CDR3: CASTWTGGTDTQYF. CDR3 sequence (DNA): TGTGCCAGCACCTGGACAGGGGGCACAGATACGCAGTATTTT.

The chain is built from TRBV20-1 and TRBJ2-4, with 10 bases matching TRBD2. The assigned J gene may be wrong: the sequence end matches TRBJ2-7 better. There are 16 residues in the CDR3. From germline, CDR1 is DFQATT and CDR2 SNEGSKA (reference sequence). The CDR3 DNA is TGCAGTGCTAGAGATGTGTCCGGGACTAGCGTCTACGAGCAGTACTTC. It is translated as CSARDVSGTSVYEQYF.

This clonotype was seen ten or more times. The rearrangement links TRBV6-6 to TRBJ2-1; 10 nucleotides agree with TRBD2. The trim removed 2 bases at V and 8 bases at J, leaving 3 bases unmatched. The CDR3 is 14 residues long. CDR1 MNHNY and CDR2 SVGAGI come from the germline V gene (reference sequence). As DNA, the CDR3 is TGTGCCAGCAGTTACACTAGCGGGATCGATGAGCAGTTCTTC. Its protein is CASSYTSGIDEQFF.

This rearrangement joins TRBV6-5 to TRBJ2-1; the match to TRBD2 covers 7 bases. The end of the DNA fits TRBJ2-7 better, so the J call may be wrong. The CDR3 is 16 amino acids. Looked up from germline, CDR1 is MNHEY and CDR2 is SVGAGI. CDR3 nucleotides: TGTGCCAGCAGTTACTCGGGAGGGCTCCGCTACAATGAGCAGTACTTC. Translation: CASSYSGGLRYNEQYF.

This clonotype has only a few counts. The gene calls are TRBV6-6 and TRBJ1-2; maybe TRBD1 (5 bases). Germline V CDR1 and CDR2: MNHNY, SVGAGI (reference sequence). The V and J ends lost 6 bases and 6 bases respectively, with 14 bases between them. CDR3 length equals 13 residues. The DNA for the CDR3 is TGTGCCAGCAGCAGGGACTCGCCAAATGGCTACACCTTC. Amino acid sequence: CASSRDSPNGYTF.

This clonotype was found a few times. The rearrangement joins TRBV12-5 to TRBJ1-6; tentative D call: TRBD1 (5 bases). The CDR3 contains 13 residues. The V gene's germline CDR1 is LGHNT and CDR2 FRNRAP. Trimming removed 7 bases from V and 5 bases from J, with 9 bases in between. The CDR3 sequence is CASASTDNSPLHF. CDR3 bases: TGTGCTAGTGCCTCGACAGATAATTCACCCCTCCACTTT.

The chain is built from TRBV4-2 and TRBJ2-1, with D perhaps being TRBD1 or TRBD2 (5 bases each). V lost 5 bases and J lost 4, with 18 bases in between. The CDR3 contains 16 residues. Germline V gene sequence: CDR1 LGHNA, CDR2 YNFKEQ. The CDR3 protein is CASSSEPGRGYNEQFF. The CDR3 DNA is TGTGCCAGCAGCTCAGAACCGGGACGGGGTTACAATGAGCAGTTCTTC.

This clonotype turned up a few times. One end of the junction does not line up with germline, which may come from a read error. The chain employs TRBV7-7 and TRBJ2-5; 10 bases are a match to TRBD1. The CDR3 loop spans 14 amino acids. The germline V gene has CDR1 SSHAT and CDR2 FNYEAQ (reference sequence). The CDR3 nucleotides read TGTGCTAGCAGCGGCGGACAGGGGGGGGAGACCCAGTACTTC. It translates to CASSGGQGGETQYF.

The V gene is TRBV7-9, the J gene TRBJ1-2; 8 bases match TRBD1. The CDR3 sequence is 14 residues long. J lost 6 bases, V lost 1 base, and 4 bases had no gene match. The V gene's germline CDR1 is SEHNR and CDR2 FQNEAQ (reference sequence). CDR3 protein: CASSLDRTGNGYTF. The CDR3 bases are TGTGCCAGCAGCTTAGATCGGACAGGGAATGGCTACACCTTC.

This chain uses TRBV2 with TRBJ2-4; TRBD2 agrees at 16 bases. The DNA matches TRBJ2-7 better at its end, which makes the J call doubtful. The CDR3 runs 17 residues. The germline gives CDR1 SNHLY, CDR2 FYNNEI. The CDR3 here is CASIGTSGRALRDEQYF. DNA for the CDR3: TGTGCCAGCATTGGGACTAGCGGGAGGGCCTTGAGAGACGAGCAGTACTTC.

For the CDR3, the DNA is TGTGCCAGCAGTTATTCGATCGGGCCTGCGGGGACCCAGTACTTC. As protein: CASSYSIGPAGTQYF. The chain carries TRBV6-5 and TRBJ2-7; weak D call: TRBD2 (5 bases). Judging by the DNA end, TRBJ2-5 fits better; the J call may be wrong. The CDR3 extends over 15 amino acids. Germline-derived CDR1 and CDR2 are MNHEY and SVGAGI.

The rearrangement uses TRBV20-1 and TRBJ1-1; no firm D call. Between the trimmed V and J ends, which lost 3 bases and 4 bases, there was a span of 15 bases. Germline CDR1 and CDR2: DFQATT and SNEGSKA (reference sequence). This CDR3 is built from 14 residues. DNA of the CDR3: TGCAGTGCTAGGAGGAGGAGGCGGGGCACTGAAGCTTTCTTT. This codes for CSARRRRRGTEAFF.

The rearrangement joins TRBV24-1 to TRBJ2-1; 7 nucleotides align to TRBD1. Germline values: CDR1 KGHDR, CDR2 SFDVKD. CDR3 length: 14 residues. V dropped 9 bases and J dropped 6; count of bases not matched to a gene: 10. CDR3 nucleotide sequence: TGTGCCACCGGCTCAGGGGGTTGGGGCAATGAGCAGTTCTTC. As protein: CATGSGGWGNEQFF.

The chain has TRBV12-3 or TRBV12-4 and TRBJ2-1; 8 bases line up with TRBD2. The CDR3 has 16 amino acids. V lost 3 bases and J lost 0; bases outside the gene matches: 4. The CDR3 nucleotides read TGTGCCAGCAGTTTGGCTAGCGGGTTCTCCTACAATGAGCAGTTCTTC. Its translation: CASSLASGFSYNEQFF.

This clonotype has a handful of counts. The rearrangement joins TRBV27 to TRBJ2-7; TRBD1 might be the D (6 bases). V lost 2 bases and J lost 3, with 11 bases in between. Germline V lookup: CDR1 MNHEY, CDR2 SMNVEV (reference sequence). CDR3 length: 14 residues. The CDR3 protein is CASSLISTGYEQYF. DNA for the CDR3: TGTGCCAGCAGTTTAATTTCGACAGGCTACGAGCAGTACTTC.